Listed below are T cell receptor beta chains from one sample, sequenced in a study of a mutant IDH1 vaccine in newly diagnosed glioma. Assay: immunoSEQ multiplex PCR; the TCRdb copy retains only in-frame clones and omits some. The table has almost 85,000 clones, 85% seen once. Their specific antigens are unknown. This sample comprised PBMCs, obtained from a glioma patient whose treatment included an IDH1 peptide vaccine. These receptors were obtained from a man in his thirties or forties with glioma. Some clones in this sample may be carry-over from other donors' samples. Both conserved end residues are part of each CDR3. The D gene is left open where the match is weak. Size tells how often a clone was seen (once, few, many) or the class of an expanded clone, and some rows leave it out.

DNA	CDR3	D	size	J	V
TGTGCCAGTAGCAAATTCCTTCAGAATGAAAAACTGTTTTTT	CASSKFLQNEKLFF	.	.	TRBJ1-4	TRBV19
TGTGCCAGCAGCAGCCCGGGGGGTAAGGGAGGGACTGAAGCTTTCTTT	CASSSPGGKGGTEAFF	.	.	TRBJ1-1	TRBV28
TGTGCCAGTAGTCGGACTAGCGGGGGACTCAGCTCCTACAATGAGCAGTTCTTC	CASSRTSGGLSSYNEQFF	TRBD2	.	TRBJ2-1	TRBV19
TGTGCCAGTGTCTCCCTCTGGCAGCGCGCCTCTGGGGCCAACGTCCTGACTTTC	CASVSLWQRASGANVLTF	.	.	TRBJ2-6	TRBV19
TGTGCCAGCAGTTACCCCGTAAATCAGCCCCAGCATTTT	CASSYPVNQPQHF	.	.	TRBJ1-5	TRBV28
TGTGCCAGCAGCTTAGGAATGAACACTGAAGCTTTCTTT	CASSLGMNTEAFF	.	few	TRBJ1-1	TRBV7-6
TGTGCCAGCAGCCAATACGGGACAGGGGCTAATGAAAAACTGTTTTTT	CASSQYGTGANEKLFF	TRBD1	.	TRBJ1-4	TRBV14
TGTGCCAGCAGCTTAATGGGACAGAACAATGAGCAGTTCTTC	CASSLMGQNNEQFF	TRBD1	.	TRBJ2-1	TRBV7-3
TGTGCCAGCAGTGAACAGGGGTCTAACTATGGCTACACCTTC	CASSEQGSNYGYTF	.	.	TRBJ1-2	TRBV2
TGCGCCAGCAGTGACCCGGGACTAGCGATCAATGAGCAGTTCTTC	CASSDPGLAINEQFF	TRBD2	.	TRBJ2-1	TRBV10-1
TGCGCCAGCAGTGAGTCGCCCCAGGGTGGCTACACCTTC	CASSESPQGGYTF	.	.	TRBJ1-2	TRBV10-2
TGTGCCAGCACCCATCGGGCGAACTACCCCCAGCCCCAGCATTTT	CASTHRANYPQPQHF	.	.	TRBJ1-5	TRBV28
TGTGCCAGTGCGACAGGGGTTACTGAAGCTTTCTTT	CASATGVTEAFF	TRBD1	.	TRBJ1-1	TRBV28
TGCGCCAGCAGCCCACAGGGGCTCCCTGGCTACACCTTC	CASSPQGLPGYTF	TRBD1	.	TRBJ1-2	TRBV5-1
TGTGCCAGCAGCTCGGGAGACGTAGAAGGAGATACGCAGTATTTT	CASSSGDVEGDTQYF	.	few	TRBJ2-3	TRBV7-9
TGCAGTGCTAGGACTATCAATGAGCAGTTCTTC	CSARTINEQFF	.	.	TRBJ2-1	TRBV20-1
TGTGCCGGCAGCGTTGTAACGGGGGCGAACACCGGGGAGCTGTTTTTT	CAGSVVTGANTGELFF	.	.	TRBJ2-2	TRBV9
TGCAGAGATGGCGGGAGCTCCTACGAGCAGTACTTC	CRDGGSSYEQYF	TRBD2	.	TRBJ2-7	TRBV29-1
TGTGCCAGCACCCCGTTGGGGGGGCACACCGGGGAGCTGTTTTTT	CASTPLGGHTGELFF	.	.	TRBJ2-2	TRBV28
TGTGCCAGCAGCTCCCATCCCTTAGGATCCGGCACTGAAGCTTTCTTT	CASSSHPLGSGTEAFF	.	few	TRBJ1-1	TRBV7-8
TGTGCCAGCTCACTCGGGACTAGCGGGAACAATGAGCAGTTCTTC	CASSLGTSGNNEQFF	TRBD2	.	TRBJ2-1	TRBV18
TGTGCCAGCCAATTCAGTGAAGCTTTCTTT	CASQFSEAFF	.	few	TRBJ1-1	TRBV27
TGTGCCAGCAGCTTAGGTAGGGACGGTGAGCAGTTCTTC	CASSLGRDGEQFF	.	.	TRBJ2-1	TRBV11-3
TGCGCCAGACCGGACAGAAATTTTAGCACAGATACGCAGTATTTT	CARPDRNFSTDTQYF	.	.	TRBJ2-3	TRBV4-3
TGTGCCAGCAGCTTGCCCCCCGGGGAGCTGTTTTTT	CASSLPPGELFF	.	.	TRBJ2-2	TRBV11-2
TGTGCCAGCAGCTTGGACAGGGACAATGAGCAGTTCTTC	CASSLDRDNEQFF	TRBD1	.	TRBJ2-1	TRBV11-1
TGTGCCAGCAGCTTCGAACCTGGAAACACCATATATTTT	CASSFEPGNTIYF	.	.	TRBJ1-3	TRBV7-2
TGTGCCAGCAGCTTGGGCCAGTACGAGTACTATGGCTACACCTTC	CASSLGQYEYYGYTF	.	.	TRBJ1-2	TRBV5-6
TGTGCCAGTAGCATAAACACAAGACATCAGCCCCAGCATTTT	CASSINTRHQPQHF	.	.	TRBJ1-5	TRBV19